The 7 T cell receptor beta chains below were found in one sample sequenced in a study of T cell repertoires in cytomegalovirus infection. One entry per CDR3 protein, called by TCRdb with MiXCR from the reads. The sample records roughly 120,000 distinct CDR3 sequences, 32% being singletons. Their antigens remain unidentified. The specimen was CD8+ T cells from cultured PBMCs, collected from culture after CMV antigen stimulation. All receptors come from a human donor in good health (CMV status not recorded). Some clones in this sample may be carry-over from other donors' samples.

The sample holds many counts of this clonotype. The chain has TRBV6-2 or TRBV6-3 and TRBJ2-1, with D tentatively TRBD2 (5 bases). Germline values: CDR1 MNHEY, CDR2 SVGEGT. CDR3 size: 14 residues. V was pared by 3 bases and J by 7 bases, with 13 bases between. In DNA form, the CDR3 reads TGTGCCAGCAGTTATGGGTCAGCGGTTAATGAGCAGTTCTTC. It translates to CASSYGSAVNEQFF.

V is TRBV5-1 and J is TRBJ1-2; D uncertain. V lost 1 base to trimming and J lost 5 bases, with 12 bases between them. This CDR3 is 14 amino acids long. The germline CDR1 and CDR2 sequences are SGHRS and YFSETQ. For the CDR3, the DNA is TGCGCCAGCAGCTTGTCGAGCTTGGGGTATGGCTACACCTTC. It specifies CASSLSSLGYGYTF.

The chain joins TRBV12-3 or TRBV12-4 to TRBJ2-7; TRBD1 aligns across 7 bases. The CDR3 sequence is 15 residues long. J gave up 7 bases and V 5 bases, and 14 bases lay outside the gene matches. The CDR3 is CASSGTVPPDWEQYF. CDR3 coding DNA: TGTGCCAGCAGTGGGACAGTCCCCCCCGATTGGGAGCAGTACTTC.

This clonotype was counted a few times. The V call is TRBV7-6, the J call TRBJ1-1, with D possibly matching TRBD1 (5 bases). V lost 1 base and J lost 1, with 10 bases in between. The germline V gene has CDR1 SGHVS and CDR2 FNYEAQ. The CDR3 extends over 15 amino acids. The CDR3 is CASSLEGLGNTEAFF. The CDR3 nucleotides read TGTGCCAGCAGCTTAGAGGGACTCGGGAACACTGAAGCTTTCTTT.

The sample holds a few counts of this clonotype. Mismatch with germline at one junction end may stem from a read error. V usage is TRBV4-1 and J usage is TRBJ2-1; no reliable D call. There are 11 residues in the CDR3. Germline assignment: CDR1 MGHRA and CDR2 YSYEKL. The CDR3 sequence is CASSQDNEQFF. DNA of the CDR3: TGTGCCAGCAGCCAGGACAATGAGCAGTTCTTC.

This chain links TRBV28 with TRBJ1-6; D perhaps matches TRBD1 (6 bases). Looked up from germline, CDR1 is MDHEN and CDR2 is SYDVKM. The CDR3 totals 15 residues. Trimming took 6 bases from V and 6 from J, leaving 15 bases between them. The CDR3 here is CASSLRNRVNSPLHF. The CDR3 bases are TGTGCCAGCAGCCTGAGGAACAGGGTTAATTCACCCCTCCACTTT.

The chain uses TRBV5-4 and TRBJ2-3; 8 nucleotides match TRBD1. With 4 bases clipped from V and 1 base from J, the junction kept 8 bases outside the gene matches. In germline, CDR1 is SGHNT, CDR2 YYREEE (reference sequence). The CDR3 spans 16 residues. The CDR3 protein is CASSLLMDRGTDTQYF. CDR3 DNA: TGTGCCAGCAGCCTTTTAATGGACAGGGGCACAGATACGCAGTATTTT.